A single sample is the source of the 22 T cell receptor beta chains below, sequenced in a study of shared clonotypes between healthy human individuals. Sequencing was performed with immunoSEQ multiplex PCR; in TCRdb, only in-frame clones are kept and a portion is missing. This sample has more than 2 million clones, with 95% found just once. Specimen: naive CD4+ T cells sorted from blood. Subset given: CD45RA+ positively selected. The receptors were gathered from a man aged 18 to 29 in good health.

This chain uses TRBV5-1 with TRBJ1-1; D gene unclear. The CDR3 is 14 amino acids. The germline V gene encodes CDR1 SGHRS and CDR2 YFSETQ. V shed 0 bases and J shed 1 base, with 7 bases lying between them. CDR3 protein: CASSLEQRNTEAFF. DNA for the CDR3: TGCGCCAGCAGCTTGGAGCAGAGGAACACTGAAGCTTTCTTT.

Comments on this clone: This CDR3 is also generated by other DNA sequences in the sample. The chain couples TRBV15 to TRBJ2-1, with TRBD1 as a possible D gene (5 bases). Trimming cost V 3 bases and J 0 bases, with 9 bases left between them. Germline assignment: CDR1 LNHNV and CDR2 YYDKDF (reference sequence). The CDR3 contains 15 residues. The CDR3 loop reads CATSRGQGSYNEQFF. Written as DNA, the CDR3 is TGTGCCACCAGCAGGGGGCAGGGCTCCTACAATGAGCAGTTCTTC.

This chain connects TRBV18 to TRBJ2-6; possibly TRBD1 for D (6 bases). V was cut by 3 bases and J by 1 base, with 16 bases left in between. The CDR3 consists of 18 residues. In germline, CDR1 is KGHSH, CDR2 LQKENI. The CDR3 loop is CASSPPGQLSSGANVLTF. For the CDR3, the DNA is TGTGCCAGCTCACCCCCTGGACAGCTATCTTCTGGGGCCAACGTCCTGACTTTC.

The rearrangement links TRBV9 to TRBJ2-1, with 12 bases identical to TRBD1. The V gene's germline CDR1 is SGDLS and CDR2 YYNGEE. Germline trimming cut 3 bases from V and 7 bases from J; bases unmatched to any gene: 8. CDR3 length equals 16 residues. CDR3 region: CASSAHLGQGANEQFF. In nucleotides, the CDR3 is TGTGCCAGCAGCGCACATCTGGGACAGGGGGCGAATGAGCAGTTCTTC.

The rearrangement joins TRBV5-1 to TRBJ1-5; 10 bases align to TRBD1. The CDR3 loop spans 14 amino acids. In germline, CDR1 is SGHRS, CDR2 YFSETQ. Losses at the gene ends were 2 bases for V and 5 bases for J; bases not matched to a gene: 1. As DNA, the CDR3 is TGCGCCAGCAGCTTCGGGACAGGGGATCAGCCCCAGCATTTT. Amino acid sequence: CASSFGTGDQPQHF. The full variable domain, in which reference TRBV5-1 and TRBJ1-5 provide the parts outside the CDR3, is KAGVTQTPRYLIKTRGQQVTLSCSPISGHRSVSWYQQTPGQGLQFLFEYFSETQRNKGNFPGRFSGRQFSNSRSEMNVSTLELGDSALYLCASSFGTGDQPQHFGDGTRLSIL.

The chain is built from TRBV4-3 and TRBJ1-1; D gene unclear. This CDR3 has 13 amino acids. Germline loops: CDR1 LGHNA, CDR2 YSLEER. Trimming removed 0 bases at V and 1 base at J, with 3 bases between. The CDR3: CASSQDANTEAFF. The CDR3, as DNA: TGCGCCAGCAGCCAAGACGCGAACACTGAAGCTTTCTTT.

The V call is TRBV6-8, the J call TRBJ1-1, with D maybe TRBD1 (5 bases). V was shortened by 6 bases and J by 6 bases, with 11 bases between the two germline ends. This CDR3 is built from 12 residues. Per the germline V gene, CDR1 is MNHGY and CDR2 is SAAAGT. In DNA form, the CDR3 reads TGTGCCAGCAGCCCTCAGGGTTCTGAAGCTTTCTTT. Amino acids: CASSPQGSEAFF.

On this clone itself: This CDR3 is also generated by other DNA sequences in the sample. The rearrangement joins TRBV11-2 to TRBJ1-3, with 9 bases fitting TRBD1. V dropped 5 bases and J dropped 3; count of bases not matched to a gene: 14. The CDR3 runs 18 residues. Germline V gene data show CDR1 as SGHAT and CDR2 as FQNNGV. CDR3 sequence: CASSPGTGSLWLGNTIYF. Written as DNA, the CDR3 is TGTGCCAGCAGCCCGGGGACAGGGTCTTTATGGCTTGGAAACACCATATATTTT.

CDR3 protein: CSAGVDTNEQFF. The CDR3 nucleotides are TGCAGCGCGGGGGTAGATACCAATGAGCAGTTCTTC. The chain carries TRBV29-1 and TRBJ2-1; a weak D match, TRBD2 (6 bases). Trimming took off 7 bases at V and 6 bases at J, with 13 bases between the two ends. CDR3 length: 12 amino acids. In germline, CDR1 is SQVTM, CDR2 ANQGSEA.

The chain is built from TRBV19 and TRBJ2-3; D is ambiguous. The V gene's germline CDR1 is LNHDA and CDR2 SQIVND (reference sequence). Trimming shortened V by 2 bases and J by 3 bases, and 12 bases separated the two germline ends. The CDR3 sequence is 15 residues long. In DNA form, the CDR3 reads TGTGCCAGTAGTATAAATAGGGTGTTTACAGATACGCAGTATTTT. It specifies CASSINRVFTDTQYF.

The chain has TRBV10-3 and TRBJ2-7, with 9 bases lining up with TRBD1. Germline V gives CDR1 ENHRY, CDR2 SYGVKD. This CDR3 is 14 amino acids long. V shed 5 bases and J 2 bases; nucleotides not matched to a gene: 4. The DNA for the CDR3 is TGTGCCATCAGTAGTGGACAGGGGCCCTACGAGCAGTACTTC. It codes for CAISSGQGPYEQYF.

This clone was recorded once. Other nucleotide sequences from this sample produce the same CDR3. V is TRBV4-1 and J is TRBJ1-5; D not certain. Germline V gene data show CDR1 as MGHRA and CDR2 as YSYEKL. The V and J ends lost 5 bases and 3 bases respectively, with 8 bases between them. CDR3 size: 13 residues. CDR3 sequence (DNA): TGCGCCAGCAGCGAAGCCCCCAATCAGCCCCAGCATTTT. As protein: CASSEAPNQPQHF.

The chain links TRBV4-1 to TRBJ1-5; 10 positions match TRBD1. The J segment lost 0 bases and the V segment lost 2 bases, leaving 7 bases of the junction unmatched. The germline gives CDR1 MGHRA, CDR2 YSYEKL. The CDR3 length is 18 residues. As DNA, the CDR3 is TGCGCCAGCAGCCAATTTGGACAGGGGGTCGATAGCAATCAGCCCCAGCATTTT. Its protein is CASSQFGQGVDSNQPQHF.

The chain carries TRBV2 and TRBJ2-7; D could derive from TRBD1 or TRBD2 (5 bases each). The germline V gene encodes CDR1 SNHLY and CDR2 FYNNEI. The CDR3 has 15 residues. V lost 6 bases and J 1 base, leaving 16 bases between the germline ends. CDR3 nucleotide sequence: TGTGCCAGCAGGAAACGGGGCTCCTCATCCTACGAGCAGTACTTC. It specifies CASRKRGSSSYEQYF.

This clone was counted a single time. The V call is TRBV7-9, the J call TRBJ1-4, with D maybe TRBD1 (5 bases). V lost 3 bases, J lost 4 bases, and 9 bases lay in between. CDR3 length: 14 residues. The germline V gene encodes CDR1 SEHNR and CDR2 FQNEAQ (reference sequence). CDR3 sequence (DNA): TGTGCCAGCAGCTTCCGGGACGGTAATGAAAAACTGTTTTTT. Amino acids: CASSFRDGNEKLFF. The entire variable domain, with the rest obtained from reference TRBV7-9 and TRBJ1-4, is as follows: DTGVSQNPRHKITKRGQNVTFRCDPISEHNRLYWYRQTLGQGPEFLTYFQNEAQLEKSRLLSDRFSAERPKGSFSTLEIQRTEQGDSAMYLCASSFRDGNEKLFFGSGTQLSVL.

The V call is TRBV2, the J call TRBJ1-4; D is possibly TRBD1 (6 bases). The V gene lost 6 bases and the J gene lost 4 bases, with 6 bases spanning the gap. The CDR3 consists of 12 residues. Germline CDR1 reads SNHLY; CDR2 reads FYNNEI. CDR3 in amino acids: CASRQGNEKLFF. The CDR3 DNA reads TGTGCCAGCAGACAGGGTAATGAAAAACTGTTTTTT.

In its sample, this clone was seen a few times. The V call is TRBV6-5, the J call TRBJ1-2; possibly TRBD1 for D (5 bases). The CDR3 length is 14 residues. CDR1 and CDR2 from the germline V gene are MNHEY and SVGAGI. Trimming left V 9 bases short and J 2 bases short, with 16 bases between. The CDR3 here is CASRAGTLNYGYTF. The CDR3 bases are TGTGCCAGTCGCGCAGGGACCCTAAACTATGGCTACACCTTC.

The chain employs TRBV11-2 and TRBJ2-7; unclear D gene. The CDR3 runs 13 residues. Germline CDR1 reads SGHAT; CDR2 reads FQNNGV. Trimming removed 1 base from V and 3 bases from J, with 7 bases in between. Written as DNA, the CDR3 is TGTGCCAGCAGCTTAGCCAGCTTCTACGAGCAGTACTTC. As protein: CASSLASFYEQYF.

A single count supports this clone. The V gene is TRBV5-4, the J gene TRBJ2-1; 8 bases are shared with TRBD2. Trimming removed 4 bases from V and 4 bases from J; junction bases left unmatched: 7. This CDR3 is built from 15 residues. Germline V CDR1 and CDR2: SGHNT, YYREEE (reference sequence). The CDR3 DNA is TGTGCCAGCAGCGCGCGGACTAGCAGTTACAATGAGCAGTTCTTC. This encodes CASSARTSSYNEQFF.

The chain has TRBV19 and TRBJ2-1, with TRBD1 identical over 8 bases. Trimming took 3 bases from V and 6 from J; bases not matched to a gene: 7. The CDR3 is made up of 15 amino acids. CDR1 is LNHDA and CDR2 is SQIVND in the germline V gene (reference sequence). The CDR3 region is CASSIRQGAANEQFF. The CDR3 nucleotides read TGTGCCAGTAGTATTCGGCAGGGGGCGGCCAATGAGCAGTTCTTC.

The chain recombines TRBV19 with TRBJ2-1; TRBD1 agrees at 11 bases. This CDR3 contains 16 residues. With V trimmed by 6 bases and J by 6 bases, 10 bases remained unmatched. In germline, CDR1 is LNHDA, CDR2 SQIVND (reference sequence). CDR3 sequence reads: CASSGRDRGSPNEQFF. The CDR3 nucleotides read TGTGCCAGTAGCGGAAGGGACAGGGGGTCCCCCAATGAGCAGTTCTTC. The variable domain in full, completed from reference TRBV19 and TRBJ2-1, reads DGGITQSPKYLFRKEGQNVTLSCEQNLNHDAMYWYRQDPGQGLRLIYYSQIVNDFQKGDIAEGYSVSREKKESFPLTVTSAQKNPTAFYLCASSGRDRGSPNEQFFGPGTRLTVL.

The gene calls are TRBV19 and TRBJ2-5, with D possibly TRBD1 on 6 matching bases. CDR1 and CDR2 from the germline V gene are LNHDA and SQIVND (reference sequence). V was clipped by 6 bases and J by 5 bases, with 16 bases between them. The CDR3 runs 14 residues. CDR3 in amino acids: CASRSDRSKETQYF. The DNA of the CDR3 is TGTGCCAGTAGATCCGACAGGTCTAAGGAGACCCAGTACTTC.